This TCR beta chain appears in the sequencing data of a study of T cell responses to AZD1222 COVID-19 vaccine. Libraries were prepared by immunoSEQ multiplex PCR; TCRdb keeps only in-frame clonotypes and omits some of them. The table includes 150,000 or so clones, approximately 89% detected once. This clone was counted between two and nine times. As yet, its antigen is unknown. Study-wide points: In the spike-specific TCR repertoire, nearly half reportedly target unmutated variant regions. Clonal diversity was possibly underestimated; the donors were predominantly white British and more often female. Spike was spanned by vaccine-associated CD4 TCRs, with dominance at 160-218 and 743-854. Once two AZD1222 doses were given, Spike-specific TCR breadth and depth went up.

The germline V gene has CDR1 ENHRY and CDR2 SYGVKD. The CDR3 runs 14 residues. The germline V and J ends were trimmed by 0 bases and 0 bases, with 6 bases remaining between them. The V gene is TRBV10-3, the J gene TRBJ2-7; D gene ambiguous. This sample comprised peripheral blood, obtained on day 0 of AZD1222 vaccination. The source of this sequence is an adult in good health. This CDR3 reads CAISESMRSYEQYF. The DNA of the CDR3 is TGTGCCATCAGTGAGTCGATGCGCTCCTACGAGCAGTACTTC.